A selection of T cell receptor beta chains follows, all from one sample in a study of T cells in Graves' hyperthyroidism and ophthalmopathy. From the multiplex PCR reads, TCRdb called clonotypes with MiXCR, one entry per CDR3 protein. Of 360,000 or so distinct CDR3 sequences listed, approximately 19% are singletons. Material for sequencing was blood. These receptors all come from a woman younger than 30 with Graves' hyperthyroidism. Both conserved end residues are part of each CDR3. D genes are given only for firm matches. Clone size is not always given. Where it is, it says once, few, many or a class for expanded clones.

j_gene	abundance	v_gene	d_gene	CDR3nt	CDR3aa
TRBJ1-2	many	TRBV10-3	-	TGTGCCATCAGTGAGTCGACCCCCTTACGGGATGGCTACACCTTC	CAISESTPLRDGYTF
TRBJ2-7	many	TRBV28	TRBD2	TGTGCCAGCAGTTTAGGGGGGGACGACTACGAGCAGTACTTC	CASSLGGDDYEQYF
TRBJ1-3	many	TRBV20-1	-	TGCAGTGCTAGACCCGCTCCCTCTGGAAACACCATATATTTT	CSARPAPSGNTIYF
TRBJ2-5	-	TRBV12-3/TRBV12-4	TRBD2	TGTGCCAGCACCCTTCGACTAGCGGGGGGCCAAGAGGCCCAGTACTTC	CASTLRLAGGQEAQYF
TRBJ2-5	few	TRBV19	-	TGTGCCAGTAGTTCCCCGGGGACGGATAAAGAGACCCAGTACTTC	CASSSPGTDKETQYF
TRBJ1-5	many	TRBV2	-	TGTGCCAGCTGTAGGGGGGGCGGCAATCAGCCCCAGCATTTT	CASCRGGGNQPQHF
TRBJ2-5	many	TRBV2	-	TGTGCCAGAGGTCGGGAGACCCAGTACTTC	CARGRETQYF
TRBJ1-1	many	TRBV2	-	TGTGCCAGCAGGCAAAACCCCGACACTGAAGCTTTCTTT	CASRQNPDTEAFF
TRBJ1-1	many	TRBV28	-	TGTGCCAGCAGTCGGCCGACAGTATACACTGAAGCTTTCTTT	CASSRPTVYTEAFF
TRBJ1-1	many	TRBV6-2/TRBV6-3	-	TGTGCCAGCAGTTCCATACGGGGGGCATTGACTGAAGCTTTCTTT	CASSSIRGALTEAFF
TRBJ2-2	few	TRBV29-1	-	TGCAGCGTTGAAGACGGGACCGGGGAGCTGTTTTTT	CSVEDGTGELFF
TRBJ1-2	-	TRBV28	-	TGTGCCAGCATTCAAGGGACATGGGCGGCCTATGGCTACACCTTC	CASIQGTWAAYGYTF
TRBJ2-2	many	TRBV9	TRBD1	TGTGCCAGCAGCGTAGGTACAGGGGACACCGGGGAGCTGTTTTTT	CASSVGTGDTGELFF
TRBJ1-5	-	TRBV15	TRBD1	TGTGCCACCAGCAGTGCGGGACAGGGGAATCAGCCCCAGCATTTT	CATSSAGQGNQPQHF